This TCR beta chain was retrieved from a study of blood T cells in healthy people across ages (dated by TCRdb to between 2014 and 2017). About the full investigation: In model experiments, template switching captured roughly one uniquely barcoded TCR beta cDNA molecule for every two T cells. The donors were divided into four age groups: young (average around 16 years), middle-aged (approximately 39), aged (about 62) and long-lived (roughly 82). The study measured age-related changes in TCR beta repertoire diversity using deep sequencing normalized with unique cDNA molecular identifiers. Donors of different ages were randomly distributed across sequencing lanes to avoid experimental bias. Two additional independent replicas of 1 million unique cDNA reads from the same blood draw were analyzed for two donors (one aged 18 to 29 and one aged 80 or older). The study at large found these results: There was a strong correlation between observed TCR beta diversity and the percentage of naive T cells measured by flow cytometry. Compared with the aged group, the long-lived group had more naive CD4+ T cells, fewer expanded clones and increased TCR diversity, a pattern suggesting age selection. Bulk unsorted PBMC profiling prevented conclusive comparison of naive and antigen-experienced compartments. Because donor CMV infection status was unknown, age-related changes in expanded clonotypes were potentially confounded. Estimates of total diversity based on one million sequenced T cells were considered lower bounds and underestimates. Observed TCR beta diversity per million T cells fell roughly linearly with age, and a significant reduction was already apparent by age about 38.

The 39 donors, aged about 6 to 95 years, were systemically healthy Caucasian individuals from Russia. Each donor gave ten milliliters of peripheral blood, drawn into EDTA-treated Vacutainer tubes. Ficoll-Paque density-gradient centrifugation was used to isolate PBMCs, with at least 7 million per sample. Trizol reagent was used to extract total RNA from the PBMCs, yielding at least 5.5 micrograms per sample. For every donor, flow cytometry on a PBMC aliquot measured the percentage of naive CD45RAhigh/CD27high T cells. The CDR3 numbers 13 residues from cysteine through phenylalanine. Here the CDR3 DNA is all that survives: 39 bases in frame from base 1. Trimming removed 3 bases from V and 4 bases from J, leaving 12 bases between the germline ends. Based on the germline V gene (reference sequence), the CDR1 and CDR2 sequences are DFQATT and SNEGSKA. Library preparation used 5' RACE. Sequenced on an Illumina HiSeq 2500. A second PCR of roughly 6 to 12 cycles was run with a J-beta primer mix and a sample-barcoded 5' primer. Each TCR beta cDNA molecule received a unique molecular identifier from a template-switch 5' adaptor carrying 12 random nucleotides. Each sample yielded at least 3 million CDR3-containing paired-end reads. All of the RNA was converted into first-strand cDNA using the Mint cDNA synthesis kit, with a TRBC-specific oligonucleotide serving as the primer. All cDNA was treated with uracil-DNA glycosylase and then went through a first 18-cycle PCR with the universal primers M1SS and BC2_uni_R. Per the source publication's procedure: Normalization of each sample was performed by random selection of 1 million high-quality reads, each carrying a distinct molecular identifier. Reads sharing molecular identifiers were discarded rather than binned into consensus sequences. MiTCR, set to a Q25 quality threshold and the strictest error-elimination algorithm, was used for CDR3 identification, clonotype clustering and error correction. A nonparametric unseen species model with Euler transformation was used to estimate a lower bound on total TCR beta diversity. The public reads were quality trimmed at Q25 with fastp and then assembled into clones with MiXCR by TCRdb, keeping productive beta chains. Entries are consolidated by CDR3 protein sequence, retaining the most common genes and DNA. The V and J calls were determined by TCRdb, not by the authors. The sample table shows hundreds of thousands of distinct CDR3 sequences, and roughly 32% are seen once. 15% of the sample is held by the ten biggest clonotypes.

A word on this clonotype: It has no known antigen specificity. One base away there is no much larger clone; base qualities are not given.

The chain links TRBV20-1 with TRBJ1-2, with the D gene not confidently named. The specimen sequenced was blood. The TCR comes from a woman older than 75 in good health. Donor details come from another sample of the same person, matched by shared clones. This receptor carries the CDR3 CSASLEIGYGYTF. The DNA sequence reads TGCAGTGCTAGTCTGGAGATTGGCTATGGCTACACCTTC.